This T cell receptor (beta chain) was sequenced for a study of a mutant IDH1 vaccine in newly diagnosed glioma. Study in general: Patients under treatment included about 62% males and about 38% females and had a mean age of roughly 43 years. Previous treatment comprised radiotherapy, temozolomide, or both, mostly both.

Comments on this clone: Its specificity is unknown.

The time point was: baseline, week 1 (first vaccination visit). Treatment in this sample: pre-vaccination baseline after standard-of-care therapy. Donors' newly diagnosed IDH1-mutant WHO grade 3 or 4 astrocytomas lacked nuclear ATRX. The method was immunoSEQ multiplex PCR; TCRdb's version includes in-frame clones alone and lacks a portion of them. Of fewer than 85,000 clones in the sample, just over 85% are singletons; the top ten hold around 2.9%. The study's findings and limits: Seemingly, top peripheral T cell clonotype changes bore no relation to pseudoprogression.

This material consisted of PBMCs, taken from a glioma patient treated with radiotherapy, temozolomide or both. The sequence came from a man younger than 45 with glioma.

The CDR3 DNA reads as TGTGCCAGCAGCTTAGACGGGACAGGGGTTCAGCCCCAGCATTTT. The encoded protein is CASSLDGTGVQPQHF. This rearrangement joins TRBV7-6 to TRBJ1-5; 10 bases fit TRBD1. Germline assignment: CDR1 SGHVS and CDR2 FNYEAQ. V shed 1 base and J 6 bases; nucleotides not matched to a gene: 3. This CDR3 is 15 amino acids long.